This entry lists 19 T cell receptor beta chains sequenced from one sample in a study of early T cells in non-severe SARS-CoV-2 infection listed by TCRdb under 2021. To prepare the library, 5' RACE was applied. Sequencer: NextSeq 500. TCRdb itself trimmed the public reads at Q25 with fastp, ran MiXCR and retained productive beta chains. Identical CDR3 protein sequences are pooled into one entry, listed with their most common genes and DNA. The sample table lists roughly 90,000 distinct CDR3 sequences, around an eighth of them with a count of one. The ten largest account for roughly 3% of the sample. Material: whole blood. Source of these receptors: an adult who was a healthcare worker with PCR-confirmed SARS-CoV-2 infection or an uninfected control (not recorded which).

There are a few counts of this clonotype. J is TRBJ1-2 and V is TRBV5-1; D ambiguous. Germline CDR1 reads SGHRS; CDR2 reads YFSETQ. V lost 5 bases and J 4 bases, leaving 12 bases between the germline ends. The CDR3 covers 13 residues. The CDR3 sequence: CASRPDATYGYTF. The CDR3 coding sequence is TGCGCCAGCAGGCCGGACGCAACCTATGGCTACACCTTC.

This clonotype was seen many times. This sequence joins TRBV12-3 or TRBV12-4 and TRBJ2-3; D remains ambiguous. CDR3 length: 13 residues. V lost 2 bases and J lost 4, with 7 bases in between. The chain's CDR3 is CASSLSVADTQYF. DNA for the CDR3: TGTGCCAGCAGTTTAAGTGTTGCAGATACGCAGTATTTT.

This clonotype was observed a handful of times. This chain uses TRBV3-1 with TRBJ1-1; possible D gene TRBD1, 5 bases. Germline V lookup: CDR1 LGHDT, CDR2 YNNKEL (reference sequence). Trimming removed 1 base at V and 1 base at J, with 7 bases between. The CDR3 spans 14 residues. As DNA, the CDR3 is TGTGCCAGCAGCCAAGTCGACAGGAACACTGAAGCTTTCTTT. Translating gives CASSQVDRNTEAFF.

This clonotype was recorded a few times. The genes are TRBV6-5 and TRBJ2-2; D gene uncertain. This CDR3 contains 14 residues. Germline V lookup: CDR1 MNHEY, CDR2 SVGAGI. Trimming left V 0 bases short and J 6 bases short, with 8 bases between. CDR3 amino acids: CASSYSVGPGELFF. DNA of the CDR3: TGTGCCAGCAGTTACTCAGTTGGCCCCGGGGAGCTGTTTTTT.

This clonotype occurred many times. J is TRBJ2-7 and V is TRBV15; 10 bases fit TRBD2. V shed 1 base, J shed 2 bases, and the junction held 5 bases outside the gene matches. This CDR3 contains 16 residues. CDR1 and CDR2 (germline): LNHNV, YYDKDF (reference sequence). The CDR3 bases are TGTGCCACCAGCAGAGCCCGGACTAGCGGTCCCTACGAGCAGTACTTC. This sequence encodes CATSRARTSGPYEQYF.

The gene calls are TRBV11-2 and TRBJ2-1, with 8 bases matching TRBD2. Germline V gives CDR1 SGHAT, CDR2 FQNNGV. This CDR3 has 15 residues. J gave up 6 bases and V 6 bases, and 10 bases lay outside the gene matches. CDR3 in amino acids: CASRSPGLGFNEQFF. Written as DNA, the CDR3 is TGTGCCAGCAGATCCCCGGGACTAGGGTTCAATGAGCAGTTCTTC.

The sample holds many counts of this clonotype. The V and J genes are TRBV5-1 and TRBJ2-3; 7 bases align to TRBD1. CDR1 and CDR2 from the germline V gene are SGHRS and YFSETQ. Trimming took 4 bases from V and 2 from J; bases not matched to a gene: 10. The CDR3 has 16 amino acids. The CDR3 here is CASSLLGQKSTDTQYF. As DNA, the CDR3 is TGCGCCAGCAGCCTACTGGGACAGAAGTCCACAGATACGCAGTATTTT.

The chain has TRBV18 and TRBJ2-1; D may correspond to TRBD1 or TRBD2 (5 bases each). The germline V gene encodes CDR1 KGHSH and CDR2 LQKENI. Trimming cost V 3 bases and J 9 bases, with 9 bases left between them. CDR3 length: 12 residues. The CDR3 coding sequence is TGTGCCAGCTCACCGGGACCCGCTGAGCAGTTCTTC. Residues: CASSPGPAEQFF.

This clonotype was seen only a few times. The CDR3, as DNA: TGCGCCAGCAGCTCGACTCTGAGCTCCTACAATGAGCAGTTCTTC. Residues: CASSSTLSSYNEQFF. J is TRBJ2-1 and V is TRBV5-1; D is undetermined. The V gene's germline CDR1 is SGHRS and CDR2 YFSETQ. CDR3 length equals 15 residues. Trimming cost V 3 bases and J 0 bases, with 10 bases left between them.

This rearrangement joins TRBV30 to TRBJ2-1; D perhaps matches TRBD1 (5 bases). The CDR3 runs to 14 residues. Trimming cost V 5 bases and J 0 bases, with 11 bases left between them. Germline assignment: CDR1 GTSNPN and CDR2 SVGIG (reference sequence). In DNA, the CDR3 is TGTGCCTGGTGGACACCACGCTCCTACAATGAGCAGTTCTTC. This sequence encodes CAWWTPRSYNEQFF.

There are many counts of this clonotype. This chain joins TRBV28 and TRBJ2-7; TRBD1 matches 7 bases. The CDR3 spans 16 residues. The ends lost 3 bases at V and 1 base at J; junction bases unmatched: 9. The germline gives CDR1 MDHEN, CDR2 SYDVKM. CDR3 sequence: CASSFGTADASYEQYF. As DNA, the CDR3 is TGTGCCAGCAGTTTTGGGACAGCCGATGCTTCCTACGAGCAGTACTTC.

The V gene is TRBV18, the J gene TRBJ1-6; 9 nucleotides line up with TRBD1. J was trimmed by 0 bases and V by 2 bases; bases with no gene match: 8. CDR3 length: 19 amino acids. The V gene's germline CDR1 is KGHSH and CDR2 LQKENI. CDR3 sequence (DNA): TGTGCCAGCTCACCAGGCGGACAGGGGTTGAGCTCCTATAATTCACCCCTCCACTTT. This sequence encodes CASSPGGQGLSSYNSPLHF.

This clonotype turned up a few times. V is TRBV7-9 and J is TRBJ1-4; a weak D match, TRBD1 (5 bases). The CDR3 consists of 12 residues. V was trimmed by 4 bases and J by 13 bases, leaving 13 bases between them. CDR1 and CDR2 from the germline V gene are SEHNR and FQNEAQ (reference sequence). CDR3 amino acids: CASSSQGPGLFF. The DNA of the CDR3 is TGTGCCAGCAGCTCCCAGGGACCCGGACTGTTTTTT.

The chain links TRBV7-9 to TRBJ2-3, with TRBD2 identical over 13 bases. The CDR3 runs 15 residues. Germline V gives CDR1 SEHNR, CDR2 FQNEAQ (reference sequence). V trimming: 3 bases; J trimming: 11 bases; junction bases outside the gene matches: 8. CDR3 loop: CASSFRTSGSDRQYF. The CDR3 DNA reads TGTGCCAGCAGCTTCAGGACTAGCGGGAGCGATCGGCAGTATTTT.

This clonotype was seen a handful of times. This chain links TRBV6-2 or TRBV6-3 with TRBJ2-7; D ambiguous. Trimming removed 6 bases at V and 2 bases at J, with 8 bases between. The germline CDR1 and CDR2 sequences are MNHEY and SVGEGT. CDR3 size: 12 residues. CDR3 protein: CASRRTPYEQYF. The CDR3 nucleotides are TGTGCCAGCAGGCGGACCCCCTACGAGCAGTACTTC.

This clonotype was counted many times. V gene TRBV2 combines with J gene TRBJ1-3; 7 bases map to TRBD1. This CDR3 is 14 amino acids long. The germline V gene has CDR1 SNHLY and CDR2 FYNNEI. Trimming at V came to 7 bases and at J to 0 bases, leaving 3 bases not matched to a gene. In DNA form, the CDR3 reads TGTGCCAGCACGACAGGGAGCTCTGGAAACACCATATATTTT. Translation: CASTTGSSGNTIYF.

This clonotype was counted between two and nine times. V is TRBV12-3 or TRBV12-4 and J is TRBJ2-1, with TRBD2 matching 7 bases. The trim removed 11 bases at V and 6 bases at J, leaving 7 bases unmatched. The CDR3 consists of 12 residues. Here the CDR3 reads CASLWGGNEQFF. The CDR3 DNA reads as TGTGCCTCGCTTTGGGGGGGCAATGAGCAGTTCTTC.

Only a few counts were recorded for this clonotype. V and J are TRBV27 and TRBJ2-7, with 7 bases matching TRBD2. The junction had 2 bases not matched to a gene; V was cut back by 3 bases and J by 6 bases. Germline V gene sequence: CDR1 MNHEY, CDR2 SMNVEV (reference sequence). The CDR3 runs 12 residues. The CDR3 nucleotides read TGTGCCAGCAGTTTGAGCGGGATCGAGCAGTACTTC. This gives the protein CASSLSGIEQYF.

This clonotype appeared a few times. One junction end does not reproduce the germline sequence, and a read error may be involved. This chain uses TRBV5-1 with TRBJ2-3; either TRBD1 or TRBD2 may fit D (5 bases each). The CDR3 extends over 12 amino acids. The germline V gene encodes CDR1 SGHRS and CDR2 YFSETQ. CDR3 residues: CASSSGPRGSAF. In DNA, the CDR3 is TGCGCCAGCAGCTCGGGGCCTAGGGGTAGTGCTTTT.